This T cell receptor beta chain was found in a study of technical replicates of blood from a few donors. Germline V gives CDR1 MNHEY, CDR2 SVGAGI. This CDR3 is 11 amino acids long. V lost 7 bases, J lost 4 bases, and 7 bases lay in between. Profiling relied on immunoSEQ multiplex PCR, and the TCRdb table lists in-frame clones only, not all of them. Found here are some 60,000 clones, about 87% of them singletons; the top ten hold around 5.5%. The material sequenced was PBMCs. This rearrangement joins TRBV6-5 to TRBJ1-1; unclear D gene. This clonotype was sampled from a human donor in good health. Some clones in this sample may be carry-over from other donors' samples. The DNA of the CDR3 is TGTGCCAGCAAGTTCGGCACTGAAGCTTTCTTT. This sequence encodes CASKFGTEAFF.